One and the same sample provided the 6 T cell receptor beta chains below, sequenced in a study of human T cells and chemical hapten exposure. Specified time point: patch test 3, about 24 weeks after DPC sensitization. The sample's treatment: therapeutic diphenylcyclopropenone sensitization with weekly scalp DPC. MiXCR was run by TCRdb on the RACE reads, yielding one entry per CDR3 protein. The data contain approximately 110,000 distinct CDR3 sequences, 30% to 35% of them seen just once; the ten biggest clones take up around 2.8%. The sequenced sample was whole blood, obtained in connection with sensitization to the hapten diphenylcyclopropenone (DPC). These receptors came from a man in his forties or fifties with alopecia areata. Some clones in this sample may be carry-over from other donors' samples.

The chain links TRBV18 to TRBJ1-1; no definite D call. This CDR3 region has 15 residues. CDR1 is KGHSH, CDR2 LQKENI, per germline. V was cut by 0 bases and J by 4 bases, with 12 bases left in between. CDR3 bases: TGTGCCAGCTCACCACCGGGCGGGGTAAGCACTGAAGCTTTCTTT. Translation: CASSPPGGVSTEAFF.

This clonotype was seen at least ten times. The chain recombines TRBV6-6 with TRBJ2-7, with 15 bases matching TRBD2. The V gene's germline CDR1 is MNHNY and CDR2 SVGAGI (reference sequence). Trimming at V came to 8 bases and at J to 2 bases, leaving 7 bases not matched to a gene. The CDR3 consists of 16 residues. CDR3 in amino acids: CASSGTSGRHTYEQYV. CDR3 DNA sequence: TGTGCCAGCTCCGGGACTAGCGGGAGGCATACCTACGAGCAGTACGTC.

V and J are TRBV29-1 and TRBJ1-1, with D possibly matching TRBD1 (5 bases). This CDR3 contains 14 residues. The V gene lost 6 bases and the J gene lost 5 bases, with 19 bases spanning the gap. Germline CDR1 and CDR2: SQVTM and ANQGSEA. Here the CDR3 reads CSVDTRQGRTEAFF. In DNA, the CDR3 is TGCAGCGTGGATACCAGGCAGGGAAGGACTGAAGCTTTCTTT.

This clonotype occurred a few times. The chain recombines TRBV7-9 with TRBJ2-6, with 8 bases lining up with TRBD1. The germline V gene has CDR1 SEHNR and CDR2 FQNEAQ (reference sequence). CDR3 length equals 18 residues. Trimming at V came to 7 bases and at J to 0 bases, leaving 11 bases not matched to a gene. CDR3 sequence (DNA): TGTGCCAGCATTATTACGGACAGGGCTAGCTCTGGGGCCAACGTCCTGACTTTC. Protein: CASIITDRASSGANVLTF.

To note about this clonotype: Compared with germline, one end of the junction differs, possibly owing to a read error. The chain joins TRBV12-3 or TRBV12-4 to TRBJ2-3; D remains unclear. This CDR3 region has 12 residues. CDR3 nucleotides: TGTGCCAGCAGTTCCCGCACCGATACGCAGTATTTT. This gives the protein CASSSRTDTQYF.

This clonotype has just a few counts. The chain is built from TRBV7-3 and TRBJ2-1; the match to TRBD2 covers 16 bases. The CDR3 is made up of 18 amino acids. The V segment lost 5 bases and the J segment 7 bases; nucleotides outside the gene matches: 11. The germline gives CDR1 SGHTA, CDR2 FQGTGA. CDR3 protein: CASSRVPGLAGGPNEQFF. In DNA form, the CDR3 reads TGTGCCAGCAGCAGAGTCCCGGGACTAGCGGGAGGGCCTAATGAGCAGTTCTTC.